The clone carrying this T cell receptor beta chain was seen a few times. Its antigen is not known. Since all of the isolated RNA was reverse transcribed, expressed TCRB transcripts were what got sequenced. The table came from immunoSEQ multiplex PCR; TCRdb's copy has only in-frame clones and leaves some out. Seen here are approximately 160,000 clones, 10% observed once, and the top ten hold 0.45% to 0.5%. These data come from a study of beta chain features in type 1 diabetes. Study results and caveats: Shortening of TCRB CDR3s, moderate but significant, appeared in all four CD4+ subsets of Type 1 diabetes patients. In the patient group, naive, central memory and Treg TCRB repertoires seemed more alike than in the healthy donor group. Insertion counts at VDJ junctions were lower in type 1 diabetes patients, who also showed more deletions there. A cDNA-based sequencing approach could over-represent cells with high TCR expression.

V lost 1 base, J lost 4 bases, and 11 bases lay in between. Germline V gene lookup returns CDR1 SGHVS and CDR2 FQNEAQ. The CDR3 covers 15 residues. Sorted cells reached over 98% purity in every population. The clonotype originates from a man under 40 with type 1 diabetes. V usage is TRBV7-8 and J usage is TRBJ1-5; the D gene is possibly TRBD1 (6 bases). Material for sequencing was central memory CD4+ T cells from blood. The CDR3 protein is CASSLGGPRNQPQHF. CDR3 bases: TGTGCCAGCAGCTTAGGGGGGCCCCGTAATCAGCCCCAGCATTTT.